Below, 8 T cell receptor beta chains from the same sample are listed, as sequenced in a study of shared clonotypes between healthy human individuals. Sequencing was performed with immunoSEQ multiplex PCR; in TCRdb, only in-frame clones are kept and a portion is missing. The sample consists of 1 million to 1.3 million clones, approximately 80% of them appearing once. Sequencing was done on a sample of memory CD4+ T cells from PBMCs. Subset reported: CD45RA-negative fraction. These receptors all come from a man aged 18 to 29 in good health. Some clones in this sample may be carry-over from other donors' samples.

This clone showed up just a few times. The V call is TRBV9, the J call TRBJ1-4; D is uncertain. The CDR3 has 13 residues. The V gene lost 4 bases and the J gene lost 10 bases, with 14 bases spanning the gap. Germline V CDR1 and CDR2: SGDLS, YYNGEE. The chain's CDR3 is CASSPRAVGKLFF. The CDR3 DNA is TGTGCCAGCAGCCCGAGGGCAGTTGGAAAACTGTTTTTT. Filled out from reference TRBV9 and TRBJ1-4, the complete variable domain reads DSGVTQTPKHLITATGQRVTLRCSPRSGDLSVYWYQQSLDQGLQFLIQYYNGEERAKGNILERFSAQQFPDLHSELNLSSLELGDSALYFCASSPRAVGKLFFGSGTQLSVL.

This clone has more than one count but fewer than ten. V usage is TRBV18 and J usage is TRBJ2-7; 11 bases fit TRBD2. The CDR3 is 16 amino acids. Germline V lookup: CDR1 KGHSH, CDR2 LQKENI. The ends lost 6 bases at V and 0 bases at J; junction bases unmatched: 7. CDR3 DNA: TGTGCCAGCTCCCAAGGACTAGCGGGTAGCTCCTACGAGCAGTACTTC. Encoded protein: CASSQGLAGSSYEQYF.

The count of this clone is one. The junction departs from the called germline gene at one end, perhaps through a read error. This chain joins TRBV13 and TRBJ1-1, with D perhaps matching TRBD1 (5 bases). CDR3 length: 15 amino acids. The germline CDR1 and CDR2 sequences are PRHDT and FYEKMQ (reference sequence). DNA for the CDR3: TGTGCCAGCAGCCTAGGGGCAGGGATGAACACTGAAGCTTTCTTT. Its protein product is CASSLGAGMNTEAFF.

V usage is TRBV5-1 and J usage is TRBJ1-1; 8 nucleotides align to TRBD1. The germline V gene has CDR1 SGHRS and CDR2 YFSETQ. Losses at the gene ends were 1 base for V and 5 bases for J; bases not matched to a gene: 7. There are 15 residues in the CDR3. As DNA, the CDR3 is TGCGCCAGCAGCTTGACAGGGGGTCAGGTAACTGAAGCTTTCTTT. Protein sequence: CASSLTGGQVTEAFF.

This clone occurred a few times. This chain connects TRBV15 to TRBJ2-1, with D perhaps TRBD2 (5 bases). Germline-derived CDR1 and CDR2 are LNHNV and YYDKDF (reference sequence). The V and J ends lost 1 base and 5 bases respectively, with 15 bases between them. The CDR3 runs 16 residues. CDR3 sequence (DNA): TGTGCCACCAGCAGAGTCCCTGGACTGGTTCACAATGAGCAGTTCTTC. This translates into CATSRVPGLVHNEQFF. Full variable domain (missing parts from reference TRBV15 and TRBJ2-1): DAMVIQNPRYQVTQFGKPVTLSCSQTLNHNVMYWYQQKSSQAPKLLFHYYDKDFNNEADTPDNFQSRRPNTSFCFLDIRSPGLGDTAMYLCATSRVPGLVHNEQFFGPGTRLTVL.

The chain is built from TRBV4-3 and TRBJ2-1; 7 nucleotides line up with TRBD2. The CDR3 extends over 18 amino acids. V lost 0 bases to trimming and J lost 4 bases; unmatched junction nucleotides: 12. In germline, CDR1 is LGHNA, CDR2 YSLEER. CDR3 bases: TGCGCCAGCAGCCAAGATTGGGCTAGCGGAACCCAGTACAATGAGCAGTTCTTC. As protein: CASSQDWASGTQYNEQFF.

The chain employs TRBV29-1 and TRBJ2-7, with a weak D call TRBD1 (6 bases). This CDR3 region has 15 residues. CDR1 SQVTM and CDR2 ANQGSEA come from the germline V gene. Trimming removed 8 bases at V and 2 bases at J, with 22 bases between. CDR3 loop: CSIMEQGLPTYEQYF. For the CDR3, the DNA is TGCAGCATCATGGAACAGGGTTTACCGACCTACGAGCAGTACTTC.

This clone showed up just a few times. The V call is TRBV9, the J call TRBJ2-2, with 9 bases fitting TRBD2. Per germline, CDR1 SGDLS and CDR2 YYNGEE. The CDR3 loop spans 15 amino acids. V shed 4 bases and J 7 bases; nucleotides not matched to a gene: 8. DNA of the CDR3: TGTGCCAGCAGCTCCGGGACTAGCTTTGGCGGGGAGCTGTTTTTT. It encodes CASSSGTSFGGELFF.